What follows are 25 T cell receptor beta chains derived from one specimen sequenced in a study of blood T cell repertoires in COVID-19. The method was immunoSEQ multiplex PCR; TCRdb's version includes in-frame clones alone and lacks a portion of them. The repertoire includes roughly 69,000 clones, 85% to 90% of them detected once, and about 4.9% sits in the top ten. The sequenced sample was peripheral blood. The receptors shown here come from a man between 45 and 60 years old with acute or convalescent COVID-19.

The chain combines TRBV10-1 with TRBJ1-3; no reliable D call. Trimming shortened V by 7 bases and J by 0 bases, and 7 bases separated the two germline ends. The CDR3 has 13 amino acids. Germline V lookup: CDR1 WNHNN, CDR2 SYGVQD (reference sequence). The CDR3: CASTGSSGNTIYF. The CDR3 DNA reads TGCGCCAGCACAGGATCCTCTGGAAACACCATATATTTT.

In its sample, this clone was seen once. The rearrangement uses TRBV7-9 and TRBJ2-5, with 9 bases aligning to TRBD1. The CDR3 runs to 19 residues. Germline CDR1 is SEHNR and CDR2 is FQNEAQ (reference sequence). The ends lost 2 bases at V and 3 bases at J; junction bases unmatched: 16. The CDR3 here is CASSLKTGGASNREETQYF. DNA for the CDR3: TGTGCCAGCAGCTTAAAAACAGGGGGCGCTTCCAATCGCGAAGAGACCCAGTACTTC.

This clone was picked up a small number of times. This rearrangement joins TRBV4-1 to TRBJ1-5; D not certain. This CDR3 is 17 amino acids long. V was pared by 0 bases and J by 2 bases, with 14 bases between. CDR1 and CDR2 from the germline V gene are MGHRA and YSYEKL. The DNA of the CDR3 is TGCGCCAGCAGCCAAGATCCGGGAACTGTGCGCAATCAGCCCCAGCATTTT. Translated, it gives CASSQDPGTVRNQPQHF.

There are a few counts of this clone. This chain links TRBV7-2 with TRBJ1-6, with D possibly matching TRBD1 (6 bases). Trimming removed 1 base at V and 6 bases at J, with 13 bases between. The CDR3 totals 16 residues. In germline, CDR1 is SGHTA, CDR2 FQGNSA. The DNA for the CDR3 is TGTGCCAGCAGCTTAGAAGAGGGGGTTATTAATTCACCCCTCCACTTT. Translation gives CASSLEEGVINSPLHF.

This chain joins TRBV11-3 and TRBJ1-1; D gene ambiguous. The V gene's germline CDR1 is SGHNT and CDR2 YENEEA. The CDR3 covers 14 residues. The V end lost 1 base, the J end lost 0 bases, and 6 bases lay between the germline ends. As DNA, the CDR3 is TGTGCCAGCAGCTTAGTGACTATGAACACTGAAGCTTTCTTT. Protein sequence: CASSLVTMNTEAFF.

The rearrangement joins TRBV5-8 to TRBJ2-1; D unclear. This CDR3 contains 13 residues. Trimming pared 4 bases from V and 3 bases from J, leaving 8 bases between. The V gene's germline CDR1 is SGHTS and CDR2 YDEGEE. The CDR3 reads CASSQTHYNEQFF. The CDR3 bases are TGTGCCAGCAGCCAGACACACTACAATGAGCAGTTCTTC.

This chain connects TRBV7-9 to TRBJ1-1; the D is unclear. The ends were cut back, 1 base at V and 4 bases at J, with 7 bases in the middle. The CDR3 covers 13 residues. Germline-derived CDR1 and CDR2 are SEHNR and FQNEAQ (reference sequence). The CDR3 here is CASSLEQFTEAFF. DNA for the CDR3: TGTGCCAGCAGCTTAGAACAGTTCACTGAAGCTTTCTTT. The full variable domain, its missing parts supplied by reference TRBV7-9 and TRBJ1-1, is DTGVSQNPRHKITKRGQNVTFRCDPISEHNRLYWYRQTLGQGPEFLTYFQNEAQLEKSRLLSDRFSAERPKGSFSTLEIQRTEQGDSAMYLCASSLEQFTEAFFGQGTRLTVV.

The CDR3 DNA sequence: TGTGCCAGCAGCAGAACCTTGCTTCCATCGCCTAGCGGGAGGGCCCCGGATACGCAGTATTTT. This codes for CASSRTLLPSPSGRAPDTQYF. The genes are TRBV21-1 and TRBJ2-3; the D call in the table, TRBD2, was not verified against the DNA. TRBV21-1 is classified as a pseudogene. This CDR3 is 21 amino acids long.

The chain carries TRBV2 and TRBJ2-7; TRBD1 might be the D (5 bases). The germline V gene encodes CDR1 SNHLY and CDR2 FYNNEI. The germline V and J ends were trimmed by 5 bases and 4 bases, with 18 bases remaining between them. The CDR3 is 15 residues long. The CDR3 region is CASSPETVLFYEQYF. CDR3 in DNA: TGTGCCAGCAGTCCCGAGACAGTATTATTTTACGAGCAGTACTTC.

This clone showed up just a few times. This chain connects TRBV5-4 to TRBJ1-2; 10 bases line up with TRBD1. The trim removed 4 bases at V and 4 bases at J, leaving 7 bases unmatched. Germline V gives CDR1 SGHNT, CDR2 YYREEE (reference sequence). The CDR3 loop spans 15 amino acids. The CDR3 bases are TGTGCCAGCAGCCCAGTGTGGACAGGGGGCTATGGCTACACCTTC. It is translated as CASSPVWTGGYGYTF.

The CDR3 reads CASKSGVYSGGTIYF. CDR3 nucleotide sequence: TGTGCCAGTAAGTCAGGAGTTTACTCTGGAGGCACCATATATTTT. V is TRBV6-5 and J is TRBJ1-3; D unresolved. The CDR3 is 15 residues long. Germline-derived CDR1 and CDR2 are MNHEY and SVGAGI. V shed 9 bases and J shed 9 bases, with 24 bases lying between them.

The rearrangement links TRBV24-1 to TRBJ2-1; maybe TRBD1 (5 bases). The germline V gene encodes CDR1 KGHDR and CDR2 SFDVKD. This CDR3 comprises 15 residues. Trimming stripped 3 bases from V and 2 bases from J, with 10 bases between. Here the CDR3 DNA reads TGTGCCACCAGTGATGCAGGGTTACCCTACAATGAGCAGTTCTTC. It codes for CATSDAGLPYNEQFF.

The chain carries TRBV20-1 and TRBJ1-5; D call uncertain. Deletions cut 3 bases from V and 4 bases from J, with 7 bases between. Germline V gene sequence: CDR1 DFQATT, CDR2 SNEGSKA (reference sequence). The CDR3 sequence is 12 residues long. The CDR3 loop reads CSASKANQPQHF. CDR3 DNA: TGCAGTGCTAGTAAAGCGAATCAGCCCCAGCATTTT.

This clone came up a few times. The chain is built from TRBV30 and TRBJ2-6, with D unclear. This CDR3 is built from 14 residues. V dropped 2 bases and J dropped 0 bases, with 5 bases sitting between them. Germline CDR1 GTSNPN, CDR2 SVGIG (reference sequence). The CDR3 protein is CAWSLFSGANVLTF. The CDR3 DNA reads TGTGCCTGGAGTCTTTTCTCTGGGGCCAACGTCCTGACTTTC.

V usage is TRBV18 and J usage is TRBJ2-3, with TRBD2 as a possible D gene (5 bases). The V and J ends lost 3 bases and 3 bases respectively, with 7 bases between them. Germline CDR1 and CDR2: KGHSH and LQKENI. The CDR3 consists of 13 residues. The DNA of the CDR3 is TGTGCCAGCTCACCCAGGACTACAGATACGCAGTATTTT. It encodes CASSPRTTDTQYF.

This clone was observed a single time. The gene calls are TRBV6-5 and TRBJ2-7; 9 bases line up with TRBD1. The V segment lost 7 bases and the J segment 6 bases; nucleotides outside the gene matches: 7. The CDR3 extends over 13 amino acids. Per the germline V gene, CDR1 is MNHEY and CDR2 is SVGAGI. Written as DNA, the CDR3 is TGTGCCAGCACGGCTGGACAGGGGCGCGAGCAGTACTTC. Its protein product is CASTAGQGREQYF.

The V call is TRBV27, the J call TRBJ2-4, with a weak D call TRBD1 (5 bases). Germline V gene lookup returns CDR1 MNHEY and CDR2 SMNVEV (reference sequence). The V end was cut by 6 bases, the J end by 0 bases, with 12 bases between. The CDR3 extends over 15 amino acids. CDR3 residues: CASRGHSKAKNIQYF. The CDR3 DNA reads TGTGCCAGCAGAGGACATTCGAAAGCCAAAAACATTCAGTACTTC.

The V and J genes are TRBV12-5 and TRBJ2-5, with D tentatively TRBD2 (6 bases). V was pared by 3 bases and J by 4 bases, with 9 bases between. In germline, CDR1 is LGHNT, CDR2 FRNRAP. The CDR3 has 13 amino acids. The CDR3 region is CASGFGSRETQYF. Written as DNA, the CDR3 is TGTGCTAGTGGTTTCGGGAGTAGAGAGACCCAGTACTTC. Variable domain in full (rest from reference TRBV12-5 and TRBJ2-5): DARVTQTPRHKVTEMGQEVTMRCQPILGHNTVFWYRQTMMQGLELLAYFRNRAPLDDSGMPKDRFSAEMPDATLATLKIQPSEPRDSAVYFCASGFGSRETQYFGPGTRLLVL.

Turning to this clone: A read error may account for a junction end that differs from germline. V usage is TRBV2 and J usage is TRBJ2-1, with 10 bases that match TRBD2. Germline V lookup: CDR1 SNHLY, CDR2 FYNNEI. The CDR3 consists of 16 residues. The CDR3 is CASSEAGGVSYNEQFF. The CDR3 DNA reads as TGTGCCAGCAGCGAAGCGGGAGGGGTCTCCTACAATGAGCAGTTCTTC.

In this sample, this clone turned up once. The chain combines TRBV28 with TRBJ2-5; TRBD2 agrees at 10 bases. In germline, CDR1 is MDHEN, CDR2 SYDVKM. The CDR3 covers 19 residues. The junction had 18 bases not matched to a gene; V was cut back by 7 bases and J by 1 base. The CDR3 coding sequence is TGTGCCAGCAACAAGAGGGCCTTACTAGCGGGGCCTCTCCAAGAGACCCAGTACTTC. This gives the protein CASNKRALLAGPLQETQYF.

The chain is built from TRBV6-5 and TRBJ1-6; D may be TRBD1 (6 bases). The germline gives CDR1 MNHEY, CDR2 SVGAGI. The CDR3 totals 15 residues. V lost 9 bases, J lost 10 bases, and 22 bases lay in between. In nucleotides, the CDR3 is TGTGCCAGTCGAATCAGGACAGCCTTGGGCTCACCCCTCCACTTT. This gives the protein CASRIRTALGSPLHF.

V and J are TRBV11-3 and TRBJ1-3; D remains ambiguous. V was shortened by 1 base and J by 3 bases, with 7 bases between the two germline ends. The CDR3 contains 14 residues. Germline lookup yields CDR1 SGHNT and CDR2 YENEEA. Here the CDR3 reads CASSLGGGGNTIYF. In nucleotides, the CDR3 is TGTGCCAGCAGCTTAGGAGGCGGTGGAAACACCATATATTTT.

This chain links TRBV21-1 with TRBJ2-7; the tabulated D call, TRBD2, remains unverified against the DNA. TRBV21-1 is designated a pseudogene. The CDR3 is 14 residues long. This CDR3 reads CASSKGSGSYEQYF. The CDR3 nucleotides are TGTGCCAGCAGCAAAGGTAGCGGCTCCTACGAGCAGTACTTC.

V and J are TRBV19 and TRBJ1-5; D not certain. Trimming removed 9 bases from V and 6 bases from J, with 12 bases in between. Germline CDR1 and CDR2: LNHDA and SQIVND (reference sequence). The CDR3 extends over 12 amino acids. CDR3 in DNA: TGTGCCAGCTCAGGAGGGTTTCAGCCCCAGCATTTT. It is translated as CASSGGFQPQHF.

The gene calls are TRBV7-2 and TRBJ1-1; 7 bases fit TRBD1. Germline V lookup: CDR1 SGHTA, CDR2 FQGNSA. The CDR3 is made up of 15 amino acids. J was trimmed by 7 bases and V by 4 bases; bases with no gene match: 12. This CDR3 is CASSSADLQGNEAFF. CDR3 nucleotides: TGTGCCAGCAGCTCAGCAGACTTACAGGGGAATGAAGCTTTCTTT. Variable domain in full (rest from reference TRBV7-2 and TRBJ1-1): GAGVSQSPSNKVTEKGKDVELRCDPISGHTALYWYRQSLGQGLEFLIYFQGNSAPDKSGLPSDRFSAERTGGSVSTLTIQRTQQEDSAVYLCASSSADLQGNEAFFGQGTRLTVV.